Below, 27 T cell receptor beta chains from the same sample are listed, as sequenced in a study of T-cell reconstitution after alpha-beta-depleted transplantation in children. Preparation of the TCRbeta library involved a method that used unique molecular identifiers. TCRdb reprocessed the PCR reads with MiXCR, giving one entry per CDR3 protein. The sample holds some 590,000 distinct CDR3 sequences, about 11% seen once. Sequenced material: PBMCs from the stem cell graft donor, taken from the stem cell graft. The receptors here all came from a human donor who donated a stem cell graft to a child with acute myeloid leukemia.

The V gene is TRBV2, the J gene TRBJ2-5, with 7 bases lining up with TRBD2. The germline V gene encodes CDR1 SNHLY and CDR2 FYNNEI. The CDR3 extends over 13 amino acids. The trim removed 7 bases at V and 2 bases at J, leaving 4 bases unmatched. The CDR3 sequence is CASTRTRQETQYF. Here the CDR3 DNA reads TGTGCCAGCACCAGGACTAGACAAGAGACCCAGTACTTC.

This clonotype was seen a few times. V gene TRBV4-3 combines with J gene TRBJ2-3; no clear D gene. Trimming took 6 bases from V and 1 from J, leaving 11 bases between them. CDR3 length: 14 residues. CDR1 and CDR2 (germline): LGHNA, YSLEER. CDR3 bases: TGCGCCAGCAGTAGCACAGCTGGCACAGATACGCAGTATTTT. Translated, it gives CASSSTAGTDTQYF.

V and J are TRBV20-1 and TRBJ1-5; TRBD1 might be the D (6 bases). Trimming cost V 6 bases and J 3 bases, with 12 bases left between them. Germline CDR1 DFQATT, CDR2 SNEGSKA (reference sequence). The CDR3 sequence is 13 residues long. The CDR3 spells CSAEDSNNQPQHF. In nucleotides, the CDR3 is TGCAGTGCAGAGGACAGTAACAATCAGCCCCAGCATTTT.

The chain joins TRBV6-2 or TRBV6-3 to TRBJ2-7; D gene unclear. Trimming removed 0 bases at V and 3 bases at J, with 9 bases between. The germline V gene has CDR1 MNHEY and CDR2 SVGEGT. This CDR3 has 14 amino acids. The DNA of the CDR3 is TGTGCCAGCAGTTACTCAGGGTTAAACTACGAGCAGTACTTC. It is translated as CASSYSGLNYEQYF.

This clonotype was counted ten times or more. The CDR3 reads CSALRSGVLEAFF. For the CDR3, the DNA is TGCAGTGCTCTCCGAAGCGGGGTCCTTGAAGCTTTCTTT. The gene calls are TRBV20-1 and TRBJ1-1, with unresolved D. The V and J ends lost 5 bases and 7 bases respectively, with 17 bases between them. Per the germline V gene, CDR1 is DFQATT and CDR2 is SNEGSKA (reference sequence). The CDR3 contains 13 residues.

This chain links TRBV20-1 with TRBJ2-7; 9 nucleotides agree with TRBD2. CDR3 length equals 15 residues. Germline V gene data show CDR1 as DFQATT and CDR2 as SNEGSKA (reference sequence). J was trimmed by 2 bases and V by 6 bases; bases with no gene match: 11. CDR3 protein: CSALGTLAGAYEQYF. As DNA, the CDR3 is TGCAGTGCCCTGGGTACATTAGCGGGGGCCTACGAGCAGTACTTC.

This clonotype has only a few counts. The chain combines TRBV30 with TRBJ2-7; no reliable D call. The CDR3 contains 13 residues. In germline, CDR1 is GTSNPN, CDR2 SVGIG (reference sequence). Trimming took 4 bases from V and 0 from J, leaving 10 bases between them. Here the CDR3 reads CAWKPLVSYEQYF. CDR3 bases: TGTGCCTGGAAGCCCCTGGTCTCCTACGAGCAGTACTTC.

This clonotype was counted a few times. This chain links TRBV11-2 with TRBJ2-5; TRBD2 might be the D (6 bases). Germline lookup yields CDR1 SGHAT and CDR2 FQNNGV. V lost 5 bases to trimming and J lost 5 bases, with 15 bases between them. This CDR3 is 14 amino acids long. CDR3: CASSPGLIGETQYF. CDR3 DNA: TGTGCCAGCAGCCCGGGACTCATCGGGGAGACCCAGTACTTC.

The genes are TRBV20-1 and TRBJ2-1; D unclear. V dropped 5 bases and J dropped 1 base, with 15 bases sitting between them. Per the germline V gene, CDR1 is DFQATT and CDR2 is SNEGSKA (reference sequence). CDR3 length equals 15 residues. CDR3 region: CSAPSVVGSYNEQFF. As DNA, the CDR3 is TGCAGTGCTCCTTCCGTGGTGGGTTCCTACAATGAGCAGTTCTTC.

V usage is TRBV20-1 and J usage is TRBJ2-1; weak D call: TRBD2 (6 bases). CDR1 and CDR2 from the germline V gene are DFQATT and SNEGSKA (reference sequence). CDR3 size: 16 residues. Trimming left V 4 bases short and J 0 bases short, with 16 bases between. CDR3 coding DNA: TGCAGTGCTACCACCGGGGCGGGGCGCTCCTACAATGAGCAGTTCTTC. It encodes CSATTGAGRSYNEQFF.

This chain connects TRBV29-1 to TRBJ1-1; D uncertain. The CDR3 extends over 13 amino acids. V dropped 4 bases and J dropped 1 base, with 10 bases sitting between them. Germline loops: CDR1 SQVTM, CDR2 ANQGSEA. The CDR3 here is CSVVPRPNTEAFF. The CDR3 nucleotides are TGCAGCGTTGTCCCGCGGCCGAACACTGAAGCTTTCTTT.

This clonotype came up many times. The genes are TRBV15 and TRBJ2-7, with D perhaps matching TRBD1 (5 bases). CDR3 size: 14 residues. Trimming cost V 0 bases and J 3 bases, with 9 bases left between them. CDR1 and CDR2 from the germline V gene are LNHNV and YYDKDF (reference sequence). The CDR3 region has the DNA TGTGCCACCAGCAGAGATGCGCAGGGCTACGAGCAGTACTTC. Its translation: CATSRDAQGYEQYF.

This clonotype was counted between two and nine times. The chain has TRBV29-1 and TRBJ2-3; 7 bases are shared with TRBD2. Germline assignment: CDR1 SQVTM and CDR2 ANQGSEA. The length of the CDR3 is 15 residues. V lost 4 bases to trimming and J lost 0 bases; unmatched junction nucleotides: 7. CDR3: CSVVGGTTSTDTQYF. The DNA for the CDR3 is TGCAGCGTTGTAGGTGGGACTACTAGCACAGATACGCAGTATTTT.

CDR3 coding DNA: TGCGCCAGCAGCTCCATAGGGCGACGAGCGGTGAGGCCAGATACGCAGTATTTT. Protein sequence: CASSSIGRRAVRPDTQYF. J is TRBJ2-3 and V is TRBV5-1, with D tentatively TRBD2 (5 bases). The V end lost 3 bases, the J end lost 4 bases, and 24 bases lay between the germline ends. The CDR3 contains 18 residues. From germline, CDR1 is SGHRS and CDR2 YFSETQ. The full variable domain, its missing parts supplied by reference TRBV5-1 and TRBJ2-3, is KAGVTQTPRYLIKTRGQQVTLSCSPISGHRSVSWYQQTPGQGLQFLFEYFSETQRNKGNFPGRFSGRQFSNSRSEMNVSTLELGDSALYLCASSSIGRRAVRPDTQYFGPGTRLTVL.

This clonotype was seen a few times. This rearrangement joins TRBV5-1 to TRBJ1-1; 8 bases align to TRBD1. The CDR3 loop spans 17 amino acids. V dropped 0 bases and J dropped 4; count of bases not matched to a gene: 11. Germline V CDR1 and CDR2: SGHRS, YFSETQ. The CDR3 region is CASSLVNRGKGGTEAFF. Written as DNA, the CDR3 is TGCGCCAGCAGCTTGGTGAACAGGGGGAAAGGAGGCACTGAAGCTTTCTTT.

Ten or more counts support this clonotype. The V call is TRBV10-3, the J call TRBJ2-1; TRBD2 matches at 7 bases. The CDR3 has 11 residues. The V segment lost 6 bases and the J segment 10 bases; nucleotides outside the gene matches: 3. The germline CDR1 and CDR2 sequences are ENHRY and SYGVKD. CDR3 nucleotide sequence: TGTGCCATCAGGGAGGGACTAGAGCAGTTCTTC. Protein product: CAIREGLEQFF.

This clonotype was picked up a small number of times. This chain uses TRBV7-6 with TRBJ2-6; no clear D. Trimming took 1 base from V and 3 from J, leaving 7 bases between them. This CDR3 comprises 15 residues. The germline gives CDR1 SGHVS, CDR2 FNYEAQ. The CDR3 bases are TGTGCCAGCAGCTTAGGTGGGGATGGGGCCAACGTCCTGACTTTC. Protein product: CASSLGGDGANVLTF.

V gene TRBV7-3 combines with J gene TRBJ2-1, with 9 bases aligning to TRBD2. The junction had 9 bases not matched to a gene; V was cut back by 1 base and J by 8 bases. The germline V gene has CDR1 SGHTA and CDR2 FQGTGA. The CDR3 has 16 residues. The CDR3 loop is CASSLMDSGRGYEQFF. CDR3 bases: TGTGCCAGCAGCTTAATGGATAGCGGGAGAGGGTATGAGCAGTTCTTC. Looking up the rest from reference TRBV7-3 and TRBJ2-1 gives the full variable domain: GAGVSQTPSNKVTEKGKYVELRCDPISGHTALYWYRQSLGQGPEFLIYFQGTGAADDSGLPNDRFFAVRPEGSVSTLKIQRTERGDSAVYLCASSLMDSGRGYEQFFGPGTRLTVL.

Ten or more counts support this clonotype. The chain recombines TRBV5-1 with TRBJ2-1; 9 bases are a match to TRBD2. Per germline, CDR1 SGHRS and CDR2 YFSETQ. The CDR3 extends over 15 amino acids. With 0 bases clipped from V and 5 bases from J, the junction kept 3 bases outside the gene matches. CDR3 region: CASSLGLADHNEQFF. CDR3 in DNA: TGCGCCAGCAGCTTGGGACTAGCGGACCACAATGAGCAGTTCTTC.

This clonotype has only a few counts. V usage is TRBV29-1 and J usage is TRBJ2-7; 14 bases line up with TRBD2. This CDR3 region has 13 residues. Germline CDR1 SQVTM, CDR2 ANQGSEA. Unmatched junction bases numbered 9, after V lost 6 bases and J lost 11 bases. For the CDR3, the DNA is TGCAGCGTCTCGGGACAGGGACTAGCGGGAGAGTACTTC. Protein sequence: CSVSGQGLAGEYF.

This clonotype was observed a few times. V gene TRBV20-1 combines with J gene TRBJ2-6, with TRBD2 matching 8 bases. V lost 1 base, J lost 1 base, and 3 bases stayed unmatched. This CDR3 region has 16 residues. The germline V gene encodes CDR1 DFQATT and CDR2 SNEGSKA (reference sequence). CDR3 sequence: CSARAGGASGANVLTF. The CDR3 DNA sequence: TGCAGTGCTAGAGCGGGGGGGGCGTCTGGGGCCAACGTCCTGACTTTC.

This clonotype was detected ten times or more. This chain links TRBV7-2 with TRBJ1-4; D remains ambiguous. The CDR3 loop spans 14 amino acids. The V end was cut by 3 bases, the J end by 5 bases, with 10 bases between. Germline loops: CDR1 SGHTA, CDR2 FQGNSA. As DNA, the CDR3 is TGTGCCAGCAGCTTTGCGGGAGCGAATGAAAAACTGTTTTTT. Residues: CASSFAGANEKLFF.

In its sample, this clonotype was seen many times. This chain links TRBV20-1 with TRBJ2-5; D uncertain. V lost 2 bases and J lost 5, with 9 bases in between. The CDR3 sequence is 12 residues long. CDR1 and CDR2 from the germline V gene are DFQATT and SNEGSKA (reference sequence). As DNA, the CDR3 is TGCAGTGCTAGATTCCCACCCGAGACCCAGTACTTC. This codes for CSARFPPETQYF.

This clonotype has at least ten counts. V gene TRBV7-2 combines with J gene TRBJ1-1; TRBD1 might be the D (6 bases). The CDR3 has 13 residues. Germline V CDR1 and CDR2: SGHTA, FQGNSA. Trimming removed 7 bases from V and 5 bases from J, with 14 bases in between. For the CDR3, the DNA is TGTGCCAGCAAAGTAGGGGGTATAACTGAAGCTTTCTTT. This encodes CASKVGGITEAFF.

The chain recombines TRBV20-1 with TRBJ1-4; 7 bases are a match to TRBD1. With V trimmed by 4 bases and J by 8 bases, 7 bases remained unmatched. The CDR3 spans 13 residues. CDR1 is DFQATT, CDR2 SNEGSKA, per germline (reference sequence). The CDR3 coding sequence is TGCAGTGCTAACAGGGGAGTTCGGGAAAAACTGTTTTTT. Its protein product is CSANRGVREKLFF.

V is TRBV12-3 or TRBV12-4 and J is TRBJ2-1; D is ambiguous. The length of the CDR3 is 13 residues. The V and J ends lost 5 bases and 3 bases respectively, with 8 bases between them. CDR3: CASSDANYNEQFF. The CDR3 DNA sequence: TGTGCCAGCAGTGATGCTAACTACAATGAGCAGTTCTTC.

This clonotype was seen a few times. The rearrangement uses TRBV28 and TRBJ2-4; D may correspond to TRBD1 or TRBD2 (5 bases each). CDR3 size: 16 residues. The germline V gene encodes CDR1 MDHEN and CDR2 SYDVKM. Trimming took 8 bases from V and 8 from J, leaving 25 bases between them. The DNA for the CDR3 is TGTGCCAGCCCCCGGCGGCAGGGAGAGTCGGAGGACATTCAGTACTTC. This encodes CASPRRQGESEDIQYF.